This TCR beta chain appears in the sequencing data of a study of identical twins. TCRdb reanalysed the 5' RACE reads using MiXCR and keeps one entry per CDR3 protein. Of a few hundred thousand distinct CDR3 sequences in the sample, about 8.1% were seen once. CDR3 length: 17 residues. Germline V gene data show CDR1 as SEHNR and CDR2 as FQNEAQ (reference sequence). V lost 7 bases and J lost 4; bases outside the gene matches: 14. This same sample was also taken into another study, of yellow fever vaccine responses in identical twins.

Sequenced input: memory (CD45RO+) T cells sorted from blood. V usage is TRBV7-9 and J usage is TRBJ2-2; 8 nucleotides line up with TRBD2. The TCR comes from a woman aged 18-35 years in good health. Here the CDR3 DNA reads TGTGCCAGCACCCACCCGACGGGGGGGGCCCCCACCGGGGAGCTGTTTTTT. Encoded protein: CASTHPTGGAPTGELFF.